Listed here are 9 T cell receptor beta chains from one sample, sequenced in a study of Ad26.COV2.S vaccination and SARS-CoV-2 variants. This sample's treatment: some 20 received Ad26.COV2.S at low or high dose, single or two shots; about 5 received placebo; per-sample allocation not given. Repertoires come from day 63 after the first vaccine or placebo injection. Sequenced by immunoSEQ multiplex PCR; TCRdb stores in-frame clones only, minus some. The sample lists around 450,000 clones, about 93% occurring once. The sequencing used peripheral blood, collected in a trial of Ad26.COV2.S vaccine versus placebo. These TCRs come from a person between 18 and 65 years old who received the Ad26.COV2.S COVID-19 vaccine or a placebo.

The chain uses TRBV11-3 and TRBJ2-7; D possibly corresponds to TRBD2 (6 bases). V was clipped by 2 bases and J by 6 bases, with 14 bases between them. Germline CDR1 reads SGHNT; CDR2 reads YENEEA. The CDR3 runs 14 residues. The CDR3 region has the DNA TGTGCCAGCAGCTTATCCGGGAGCAGCTCCGAGCAGTACTTC. Protein product: CASSLSGSSSEQYF. The complete variable domain, with remaining parts taken from reference TRBV11-3 and TRBJ2-7, reads EAGVVQSPRYKIIEKKQPVAFWCNPISGHNTLYWYLQNLGQGPELLIRYENEEAVDDSQLPKDRFSAERLKGVDSTLKIQPAELGDSAVYLCASSLSGSSSEQYFGPGTRLTVT.

The chain recombines TRBV28 with TRBJ2-5; 7 bases agree with TRBD1. The CDR3 is 16 residues long. The V segment lost 2 bases and the J segment 2 bases; nucleotides outside the gene matches: 8. CDR1 is MDHEN, CDR2 SYDVKM, per germline. The CDR3 here is CASSLRDRAKQETQYF. CDR3 DNA sequence: TGTGCCAGCAGTTTAAGAGACAGGGCGAAGCAAGAGACCCAGTACTTC.

The genes are TRBV27 and TRBJ2-7; the match to TRBD2 covers 7 bases. The CDR3 covers 14 residues. V was pared by 7 bases and J by 2 bases, with 8 bases of the junction left unmatched. Looked up from germline, CDR1 is MNHEY and CDR2 is SMNVEV (reference sequence). The DNA for the CDR3 is TGTGCCAGCATGGCGGGGGTCCAAACCTACGAGCAGTACTTC. It codes for CASMAGVQTYEQYF.

The chain recombines TRBV23-1 with TRBJ2-3; the match to TRBD2 covers 10 bases. TRBV23-1 is recorded as an ORF, its role being uncertain. V lost 3 bases to trimming and J lost 8 bases; unmatched junction nucleotides: 17. This CDR3 region has 18 residues. CDR3 bases: TGCGCCAGCAGTCAGCTAGCGGGAGACTTAGTGTGGCCATGTACGCAGTATTTT. Protein: CASSQLAGDLVWPCTQYF.

The rearrangement joins TRBV15 to TRBJ2-3; TRBD2 matches 10 bases. Losses at the gene ends were 3 bases for V and 6 bases for J; bases not matched to a gene: 6. CDR3 size: 15 residues. Germline V CDR1 and CDR2: LNHNV, YYDKDF (reference sequence). The CDR3 reads CATSSFLAGVDTQYF. In DNA, the CDR3 is TGTGCCACCAGCAGCTTTCTAGCGGGAGTGGATACGCAGTATTTT.

The rearrangement joins TRBV29-1 to TRBJ1-5, with TRBD1 matching over 8 bases. Germline V lookup: CDR1 SQVTM, CDR2 ANQGSEA. Unmatched junction bases numbered 4, after V lost 4 bases and J lost 5 bases. CDR3 size: 13 residues. CDR3 DNA sequence: TGCAGCGTTGGGACAGGGACCGATCAGCCCCAGCATTTT. Amino acids: CSVGTGTDQPQHF.

The chain combines TRBV6-6 with TRBJ1-2; the match to TRBD1 covers 8 bases. The CDR3 extends over 12 amino acids. CDR1 and CDR2 (germline): MNHNY, SVGAGI (reference sequence). After removal of 6 bases from V and 12 bases from J, the junction contained 9 bases not matched to a gene. CDR3 loop: CASRDPDRAHTF. CDR3 DNA: TGTGCCAGCAGGGACCCGGACAGGGCGCACACCTTC.

The chain couples TRBV20-1 to TRBJ2-5, with D unresolved. CDR3 length equals 10 residues. CDR1 is DFQATT and CDR2 is SNEGSKA in the germline V gene (reference sequence). V lost 8 bases and J 1 base, leaving 5 bases between the germline ends. For the CDR3, the DNA is TGCAGTCTAGGCCAAGAGACCCAGTACTTC. As protein: CSLGQETQYF.

V and J are TRBV27 and TRBJ1-2; D perhaps matches TRBD1 (6 bases). The V gene's germline CDR1 is MNHEY and CDR2 SMNVEV (reference sequence). The V end was cut by 4 bases, the J end by 6 bases, with 21 bases between. The length of the CDR3 is 16 residues. As DNA, the CDR3 is TGTGCCAGCAGTTCAATCCAGGGGAACCCAACCCATGGCTACACCTTC. Its translation: CASSSIQGNPTHGYTF.